The text below deals with one TCR beta chain. Its antigen is not identified. Assay: immunoSEQ multiplex PCR; the TCRdb copy retains only in-frame clones and omits some. The sample consists of roughly 99,000 clones, under 95% of them appearing once. V gave up 3 bases and J gave up 5 bases; unmatched junction bases: 4. Germline V CDR1 and CDR2: MNHEY, SMNVEV (reference sequence). The CDR3 is made up of 13 amino acids. These data are taken from a study of OX40 agonist ivuxolimab in advanced cancers. For the study at large: Partial responses were achieved by three patients, one with hepatocellular carcinoma and two with cutaneous melanoma.

Study outcomes and limitations: CD8+ T cells averaged more expanded clones than CD4+.

This clonotype was obtained from an adult with an advanced solid tumor such as melanoma, head and neck, liver or kidney cancer. The rearrangement joins TRBV27 to TRBJ2-7; 7 nucleotides agree with TRBD1. The sample was CD4+ or CD8+ T cells sorted from blood, taken in a trial of the OX40 agonist ivuxolimab. CDR3 region: CASSFTGVNEQYF. In nucleotides, the CDR3 is TGTGCCAGCAGTTTCACAGGGGTAAACGAGCAGTACTTC.